One T cell receptor (beta chain) is described in this entry. Antigen unknown. These data come from a study of vaccination and CD4 T cells after COVID-19. The study sequenced cultured CD4+ T cell DNA using the Oncomine TCR Beta short-read assay. The source of extracted genomic DNA was cultured CD4+ T cells. TCRdb recomputed calls from the PCR reads with MiXCR, one row per CDR3 protein. The profile covers approximately 9,300 distinct CDR3 sequences, with 45% to 60% appearing a single time and more than 15% taken by the ten largest. CDR3 length: 16 residues. CDR1 KGHDR and CDR2 SFDVKD come from the germline V gene. The V end was cut by 4 bases, the J end by 1 base, with 14 bases between. Stated treatment: roughly 10-day PBMC culture with coronavirus spike peptide pools or control peptides (ViraFEST assay). Every well contained around 2.2 million PBMCs, which were grown with 10 IU/ml IL-2 and approximately 9.5 ug/ml peptide pools.

V gene TRBV24-1 combines with J gene TRBJ2-3; D may be TRBD1 (5 bases). The TCR sequence derives from a human donor who had recovered from COVID-19. Material: CD4+ T cells from blood, cultured in vitro. The CDR3: CATSDHGQSGTDTQYF. CDR3 nucleotide sequence: TGTGCCACCAGTGACCATGGACAATCGGGCACAGATACGCAGTATTTT.